The T cell receptor (beta chain) under discussion was sequenced for a study of blood T cell repertoires in COVID-19. The CDR3 sequence is 18 residues long. V lost 3 bases, J lost 0 bases, and 7 bases stayed unmatched. CDR1 MGHRA and CDR2 YSYEKL come from the germline V gene. Under the authors' procedure: Amplifying reference gene primers gave estimates of nucleated cell counts. Clones were sequenced by immunoSEQ multiplex PCR, and TCRdb holds only the in-frame ones, with some missing. V, J and clone size were drawn from that table, and D and trimming were deduced from the DNA. This table has roughly 92,000 clones, roughly 91% appearing once.

This chain uses TRBV4-1 with TRBJ1-6, with 8 bases identical to TRBD1. This TCR derives from a woman aged 80 or over with acute or convalescent COVID-19. The sequenced material came from peripheral blood. The CDR3 DNA is TGCGCCAGCAGCCAGGGACAGGAGTGGGGCTCCTATAATTCACCCCTCCACTTT. Amino acid sequence: CASSQGQEWGSYNSPLHF.